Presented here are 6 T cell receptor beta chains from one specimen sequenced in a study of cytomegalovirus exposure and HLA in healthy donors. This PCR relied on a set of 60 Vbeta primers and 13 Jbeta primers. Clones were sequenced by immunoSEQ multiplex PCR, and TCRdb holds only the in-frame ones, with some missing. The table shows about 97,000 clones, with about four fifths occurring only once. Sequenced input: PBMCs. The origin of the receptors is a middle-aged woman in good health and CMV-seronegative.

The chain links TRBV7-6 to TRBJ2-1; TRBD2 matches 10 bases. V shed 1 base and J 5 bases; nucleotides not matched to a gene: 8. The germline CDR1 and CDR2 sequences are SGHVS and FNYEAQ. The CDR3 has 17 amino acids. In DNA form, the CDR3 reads TGTGCCAGCAGCTTAGAGGCTAGCGGGAGTGGAAACAATGAGCAGTTCTTC. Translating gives CASSLEASGSGNNEQFF.

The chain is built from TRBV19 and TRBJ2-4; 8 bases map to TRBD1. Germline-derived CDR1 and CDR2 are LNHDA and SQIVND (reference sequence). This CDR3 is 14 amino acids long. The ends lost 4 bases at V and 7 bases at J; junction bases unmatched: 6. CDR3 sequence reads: CASSTRTGQNIQYF. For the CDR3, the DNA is TGTGCCAGTAGTACCAGGACAGGGCAGAACATTCAGTACTTC. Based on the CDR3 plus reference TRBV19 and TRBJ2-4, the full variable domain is DGGITQSPKYLFRKEGQNVTLSCEQNLNHDAMYWYRQDPGQGLRLIYYSQIVNDFQKGDIAEGYSVSREKKESFPLTVTSAQKNPTAFYLCASSTRTGQNIQYFGAGTRLSVL.

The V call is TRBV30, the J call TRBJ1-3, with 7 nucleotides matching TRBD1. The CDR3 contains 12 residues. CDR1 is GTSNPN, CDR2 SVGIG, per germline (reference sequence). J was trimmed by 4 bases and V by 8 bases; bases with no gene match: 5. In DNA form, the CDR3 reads TGTGCCCAGGGGGAGAGCGGAAACACCATATATTTT. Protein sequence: CAQGESGNTIYF.

The CDR3 coding sequence is TGTGCCAGTAAACTAGCGGGAGTTCGCCATGAGCAGTTCTTC. This translates into CASKLAGVRHEQFF. This chain links TRBV19 with TRBJ2-1, with 11 positions matching TRBD2. The germline V gene encodes CDR1 LNHDA and CDR2 SQIVND (reference sequence). The CDR3 consists of 14 residues. V was pared by 7 bases and J by 8 bases, with 7 bases of the junction left unmatched.

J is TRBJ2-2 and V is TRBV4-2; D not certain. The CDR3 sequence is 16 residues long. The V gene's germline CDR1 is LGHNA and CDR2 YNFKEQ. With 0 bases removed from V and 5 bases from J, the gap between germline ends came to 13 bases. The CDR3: CASSQDLALLTGELFF. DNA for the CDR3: TGTGCCAGCAGCCAAGATCTGGCACTATTGACCGGGGAGCTGTTTTTT.

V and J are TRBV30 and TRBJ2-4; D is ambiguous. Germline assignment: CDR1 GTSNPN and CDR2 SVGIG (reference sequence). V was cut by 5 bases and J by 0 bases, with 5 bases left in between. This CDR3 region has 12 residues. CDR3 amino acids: CAWEIAKNIQYF. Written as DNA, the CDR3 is TGTGCCTGGGAGATAGCCAAAAACATTCAGTACTTC.